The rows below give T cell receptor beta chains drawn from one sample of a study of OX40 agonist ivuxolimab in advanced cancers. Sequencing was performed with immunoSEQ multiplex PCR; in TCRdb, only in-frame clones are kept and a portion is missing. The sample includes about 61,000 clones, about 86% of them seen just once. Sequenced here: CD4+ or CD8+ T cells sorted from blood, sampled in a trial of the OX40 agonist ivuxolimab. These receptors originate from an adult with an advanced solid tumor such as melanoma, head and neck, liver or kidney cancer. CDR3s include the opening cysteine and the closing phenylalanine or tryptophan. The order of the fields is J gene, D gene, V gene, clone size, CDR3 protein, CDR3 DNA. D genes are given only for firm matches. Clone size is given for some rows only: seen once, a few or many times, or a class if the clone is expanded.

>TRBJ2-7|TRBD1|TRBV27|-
CASRLGQASYEQYF
TGTGCCAGCAGACTGGGACAGGCTTCTTACGAGCAGTACTTC
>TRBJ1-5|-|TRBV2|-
CASSEVAGHQPQHF
TGTGCCAGCAGTGAAGTGGCGGGTCATCAGCCCCAGCATTTT
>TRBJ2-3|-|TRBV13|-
CASSLGLATDTQYF
TGTGCCAGCAGCTTAGGATTAGCCACAGATACGCAGTATTTT
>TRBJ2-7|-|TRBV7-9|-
CASSEHIPSYEQYF
TGTGCCAGCAGCGAACACATCCCCTCCTACGAGCAGTACTTC
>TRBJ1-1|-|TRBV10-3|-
CAISGQAAQETEAFF
TGTGCCATCAGTGGCCAGGCTGCTCAGGAGACTGAAGCTTTCTTT
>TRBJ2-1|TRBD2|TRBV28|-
CASSFSLAGGNEQFF
TGTGCCAGCAGTTTTTCTCTAGCGGGAGGAAATGAGCAGTTCTTC
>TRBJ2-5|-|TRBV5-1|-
CASSSGDAGETQYF
TGCGCCAGCAGCTCAGGGGACGCGGGGGAGACCCAGTACTTC
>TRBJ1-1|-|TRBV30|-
CAWSPNGNTEAFF
TGTGCCTGGAGTCCCAACGGGAACACTGAAGCTTTCTTT
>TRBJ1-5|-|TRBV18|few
CASRGQSAEPQHF
TGTGCCAGCCGAGGACAGAGCGCGGAGCCCCAGCATTTT
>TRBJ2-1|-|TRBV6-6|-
CASSPGYNEQFF
TGTGCCAGCTCGCCGGGGTACAATGAGCAGTTCTTC
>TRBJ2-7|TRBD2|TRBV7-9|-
CASSQDRGRDEQYF
TGTGCCAGCAGCCAAGACAGAGGGAGGGACGAGCAGTACTTC
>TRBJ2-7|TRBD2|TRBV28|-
CASTPRGGPTYEQYF
TGTGCCAGCACCCCACGGGGGGGGCCCACCTACGAGCAGTACTTC
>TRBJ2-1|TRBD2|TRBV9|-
CASSVSSGIYNEQFF
TGTGCCAGCAGCGTCTCTAGCGGGATCTACAATGAGCAGTTCTTC
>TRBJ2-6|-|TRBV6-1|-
CASSVGKTNSGANVLTF
TGTGCCAGCAGTGTGGGGAAAACCAACTCTGGGGCCAACGTCCTGACTTTC
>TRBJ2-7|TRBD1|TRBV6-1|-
CASRKQGAGEQYF
TGTGCCAGCAGAAAACAGGGGGCGGGCGAGCAGTACTTC
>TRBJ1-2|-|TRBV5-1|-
CASSPFGDGYTF
TGCGCCAGCAGCCCATTCGGGGATGGCTACACCTTC
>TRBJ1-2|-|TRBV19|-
CASIRKGRAAGYTF
TGTGCCAGTATCCGCAAGGGGAGGGCAGCTGGCTACACCTTC
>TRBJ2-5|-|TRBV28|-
CASSDRETQYF
TGTGCCAGCAGTGATCGGGAGACCCAGTACTTC
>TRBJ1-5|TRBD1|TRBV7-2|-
CASSLAGGQGDQPQHF
TGTGCCAGCAGCTTAGCAGGCGGACAGGGAGATCAGCCCCAGCATTTT
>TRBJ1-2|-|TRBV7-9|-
CASSSPYSRGYTF
TGTGCCAGCAGCTCCCCCTACAGTAGGGGCTACACCTTC
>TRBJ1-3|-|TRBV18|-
CASSPPVRGNTIYF
TGTGCCAGCTCACCACCGGTTCGCGGAAACACCATATATTTT
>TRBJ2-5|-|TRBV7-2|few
CASSLRGRGGPQYF
TGTGCCAGCAGCTTAAGGGGGCGAGGGGGGCCCCAGTACTTC
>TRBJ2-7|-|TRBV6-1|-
CASSDRYEQYF
TGTGCCAGCAGTGACCGATACGAGCAGTACTTC
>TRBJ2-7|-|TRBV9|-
CASSPGASIPYEQYF
TGTGCCAGCAGCCCAGGGGCTAGCATTCCCTACGAGCAGTACTTC
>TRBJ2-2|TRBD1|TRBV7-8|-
CASSLVRGQGGNTGELFF
TGTGCCAGCAGCTTAGTTCGCGGACAGGGTGGTAACACCGGGGAGCTGTTTTTT